The 9 T cell receptor beta chains given below trace back to one sample, sequenced in a study of blood T cell repertoires in COVID-19 (TCRdb year 2020). The library was prepared using the immunoSEQ multiplex PCR assay. TCRdb limited this immuneACCESS table to in-frame rearrangements with V and J called. A share of clones is missing; checked studies link under half to unresolved V genes, and the rest is unexplained. The sample has about 68,000 clones on record, approximately 90% of them singletons. The top ten hold 4.8% of the sample. Sequenced: peripheral blood. The receptor source for this set is a woman aged 55-69 years with active COVID-19.

The CDR3, as DNA: TGTGCCAGTAGTATAGTTGGACAGGGGGCCATCAATCAGCCCCAGCATTTT. It encodes CASSIVGQGAINQPQHF. The chain links TRBV19 to TRBJ1-5, with TRBD1 matching over 11 bases. The ends lost 1 base at V and 3 bases at J; junction bases unmatched: 5. The CDR3 loop spans 17 amino acids. Germline CDR1 LNHDA, CDR2 SQIVND (reference sequence).

This clone was seen a few times. The chain combines TRBV27 with TRBJ2-7, with TRBD2 matching over 8 bases. Germline V lookup: CDR1 MNHEY, CDR2 SMNVEV (reference sequence). The CDR3 is 14 amino acids. CDR3 sequence (DNA): TGTGCTACAAGAGCGGGGGAAAGCTCCTACGAGCAGTACTTC. Translated: CATRAGESSYEQYF.

The chain combines TRBV2 with TRBJ2-7; 13 bases line up with TRBD2. In germline, CDR1 is SNHLY, CDR2 FYNNEI. The ends lost 6 bases at V and 4 bases at J; junction bases unmatched: 6. This CDR3 has 15 residues. This chain's CDR3 is CASSGLAGVIYEQYF. The DNA for the CDR3 is TGTGCCAGCAGCGGACTAGCGGGAGTTATTTACGAGCAGTACTTC.

There are a few counts of this clone. The V call is TRBV10-2, the J call TRBJ2-2; D might be TRBD2 (6 bases). CDR1 is WSHSY and CDR2 is SAAADI in the germline V gene. The CDR3 covers 16 residues. V was clipped by 6 bases and J by 5 bases, with 19 bases between them. CDR3 DNA sequence: TGCGCCAGCAGAGGCGGGGCAGGGAGTCTTACCGGGGAGCTGTTTTTT. Translation gives CASRGGAGSLTGELFF.

The V gene is TRBV5-1, the J gene TRBJ1-1, with 8 bases aligning to TRBD1. Per germline, CDR1 SGHRS and CDR2 YFSETQ. The CDR3 is made up of 14 amino acids. V was pared by 5 bases and J by 2 bases, with 5 bases of the junction left unmatched. CDR3 region: CASSNTGGNTEAFF. CDR3 nucleotide sequence: TGCGCCAGCAGTAATACAGGGGGTAACACTGAAGCTTTCTTT.

This chain uses TRBV5-1 with TRBJ1-2; D remains ambiguous. This CDR3 has 15 residues. Between the trimmed V and J ends, which lost 4 bases and 2 bases, there was a span of 15 bases. Germline loops: CDR1 SGHRS, CDR2 YFSETQ. The chain's CDR3 is CASSTHRGHNYGYTF. The CDR3 DNA follows: TGCGCCAGCAGCACACACCGCGGGCACAACTATGGCTACACCTTC.

The J gene is TRBJ2-1, the V gene TRBV9; no firm D call. The CDR3 has 16 amino acids. Germline V CDR1 and CDR2: SGDLS, YYNGEE. Trimming removed 3 bases at V and 2 bases at J, with 15 bases between. In DNA form, the CDR3 reads TGTGCCAGCAGCGCCCAGTCGATCCTTACCTACAATGAGCAGTTCTTC. Its translation is CASSAQSILTYNEQFF.

This chain joins TRBV30 and TRBJ1-3; no reliable D call. Germline CDR1 reads GTSNPN; CDR2 reads SVGIG (reference sequence). This CDR3 has 14 amino acids. Trimming left V 0 bases short and J 3 bases short, with 9 bases between. CDR3 protein: CAWSVPGRGNTIYF. The DNA for the CDR3 is TGTGCCTGGAGTGTACCAGGTCGTGGAAACACCATATATTTT.

The chain recombines TRBV19 with TRBJ1-6, with 8 bases identical to TRBD1. V was clipped by 10 bases and J by 5 bases; unmatched bases: 7. The CDR3 sequence is 14 residues long. CDR1 is LNHDA and CDR2 is SQIVND in the germline V gene (reference sequence). CDR3 in DNA: TGTGCCACACGGGGGACAGGAGATAATTCACCCCTCCACTTT. Protein sequence: CATRGTGDNSPLHF. Together with reference TRBV19 and TRBJ1-6, the CDR3 gives the full variable domain: DGGITQSPKYLFRKEGQNVTLSCEQNLNHDAMYWYRQDPGQGLRLIYYSQIVNDFQKGDIAEGYSVSREKKESFPLTVTSAQKNPTAFYLCATRGTGDNSPLHFGNGTRLTVT.